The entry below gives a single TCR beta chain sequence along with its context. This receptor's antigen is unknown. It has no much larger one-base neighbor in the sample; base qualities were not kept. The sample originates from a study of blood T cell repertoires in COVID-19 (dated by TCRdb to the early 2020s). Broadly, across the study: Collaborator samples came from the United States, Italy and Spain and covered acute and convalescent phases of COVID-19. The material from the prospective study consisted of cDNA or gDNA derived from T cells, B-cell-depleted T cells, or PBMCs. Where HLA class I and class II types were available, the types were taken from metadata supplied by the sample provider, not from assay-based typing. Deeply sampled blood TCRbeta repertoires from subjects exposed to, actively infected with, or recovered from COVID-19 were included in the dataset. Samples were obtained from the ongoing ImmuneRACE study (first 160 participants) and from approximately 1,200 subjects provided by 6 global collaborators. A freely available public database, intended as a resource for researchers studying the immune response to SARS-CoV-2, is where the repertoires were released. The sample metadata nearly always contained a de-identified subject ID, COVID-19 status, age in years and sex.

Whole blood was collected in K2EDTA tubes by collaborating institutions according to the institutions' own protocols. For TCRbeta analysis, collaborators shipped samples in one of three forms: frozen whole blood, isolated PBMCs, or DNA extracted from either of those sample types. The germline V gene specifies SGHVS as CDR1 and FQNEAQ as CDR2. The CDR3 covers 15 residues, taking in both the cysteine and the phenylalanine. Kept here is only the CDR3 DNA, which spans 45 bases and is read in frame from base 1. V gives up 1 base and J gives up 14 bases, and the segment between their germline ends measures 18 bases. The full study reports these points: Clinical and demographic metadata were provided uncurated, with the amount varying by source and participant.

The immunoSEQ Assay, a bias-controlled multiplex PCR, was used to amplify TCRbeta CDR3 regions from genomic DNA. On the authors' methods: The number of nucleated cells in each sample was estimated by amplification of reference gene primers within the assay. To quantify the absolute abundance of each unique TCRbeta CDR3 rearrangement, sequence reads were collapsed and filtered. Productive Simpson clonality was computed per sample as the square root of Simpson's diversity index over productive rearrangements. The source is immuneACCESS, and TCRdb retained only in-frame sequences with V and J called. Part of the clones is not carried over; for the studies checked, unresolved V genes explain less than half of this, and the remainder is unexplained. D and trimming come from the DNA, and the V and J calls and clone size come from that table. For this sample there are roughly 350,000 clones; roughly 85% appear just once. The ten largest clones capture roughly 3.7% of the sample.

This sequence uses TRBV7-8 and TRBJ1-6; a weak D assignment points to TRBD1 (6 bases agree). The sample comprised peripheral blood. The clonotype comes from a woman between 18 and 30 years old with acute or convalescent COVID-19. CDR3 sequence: CASSLDRAKDSALHF. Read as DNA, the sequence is TGTGCCAGCAGCTTAGACAGGGCAAAGGATTCGGCCCTCCACTTT. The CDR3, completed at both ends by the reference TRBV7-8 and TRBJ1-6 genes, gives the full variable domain GAGVSQSPRYKVAKRGQDVALRCDPISGHVSLFWYQQALGQGPEFLTYFQNEAQLDKSGLPSDRFFAERPEGSVSTLKIQRTQQEDSAVYLCASSLDRAKDSALHFGNGTRLTVT.